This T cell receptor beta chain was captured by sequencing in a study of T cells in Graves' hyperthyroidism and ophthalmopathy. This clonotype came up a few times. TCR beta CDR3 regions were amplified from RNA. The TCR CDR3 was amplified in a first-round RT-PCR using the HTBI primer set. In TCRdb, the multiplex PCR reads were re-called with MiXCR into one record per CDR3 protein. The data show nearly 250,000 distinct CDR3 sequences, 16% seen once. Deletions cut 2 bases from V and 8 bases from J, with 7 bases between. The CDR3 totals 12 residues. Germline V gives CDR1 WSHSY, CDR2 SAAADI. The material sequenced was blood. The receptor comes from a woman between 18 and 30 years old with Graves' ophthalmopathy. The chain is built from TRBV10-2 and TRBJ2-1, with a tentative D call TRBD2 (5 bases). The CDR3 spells CASSEGRDEQFF. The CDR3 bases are TGCGCCAGCAGTGAGGGGCGGGATGAGCAGTTCTTC.